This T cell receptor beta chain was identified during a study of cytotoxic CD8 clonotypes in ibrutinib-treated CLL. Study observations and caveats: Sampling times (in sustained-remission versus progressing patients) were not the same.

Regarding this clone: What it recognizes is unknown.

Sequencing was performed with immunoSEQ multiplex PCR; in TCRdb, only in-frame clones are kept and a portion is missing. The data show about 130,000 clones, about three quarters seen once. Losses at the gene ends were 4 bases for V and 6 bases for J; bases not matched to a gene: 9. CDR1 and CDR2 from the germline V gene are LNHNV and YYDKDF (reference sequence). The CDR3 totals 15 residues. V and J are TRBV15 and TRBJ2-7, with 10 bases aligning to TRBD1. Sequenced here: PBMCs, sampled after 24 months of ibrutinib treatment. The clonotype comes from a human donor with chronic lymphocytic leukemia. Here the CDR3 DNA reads TGTGCCACCAGCACCAGACAGGGGGCTTGGGCCGAGCAGTACTTC. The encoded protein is CATSTRQGAWAEQYF.